These T cell receptor beta chains were read from a single sample in a study of cytomegalovirus exposure and HLA in healthy donors. Only in-frame clones appear in the TCRdb table, and some are missing; sequencing was by immunoSEQ multiplex PCR. Among 200,000 to 250,000 clones listed, roughly 85% were seen once. Input material: PBMCs. The receptors stem from a woman between 18 and 30 years old in good health and CMV-seronegative. Both conserved end residues are part of each CDR3. D genes are given only for firm matches. Clone sizes are given selectively: once, few, many, or a class where the clone is expanded.

V gene: TRBV11-1; D gene: .; J gene: TRBJ1-1; clone size: many; CDR3 DNA: TGTGCCAGCAGCTTAGGGTGGAATCCTCGCCGGGGGAACACTGAAGCTTTCTTT; CDR3 protein: CASSLGWNPRRGNTEAFF
V gene: TRBV5-4; D gene: .; J gene: TRBJ2-7; clone size: .; CDR3 DNA: TGTGCCAGCAGCTTGGAAGGGCGCTACTACGAGCAGTACTTC; CDR3 protein: CASSLEGRYYEQYF
V gene: TRBV9; D gene: .; J gene: TRBJ1-4; clone size: .; CDR3 DNA: TGTGCCAGCAGCGCCCCGGGGGGGGCCTCTAATGAAAAACTGTTTTTT; CDR3 protein: CASSAPGGASNEKLFF
V gene: TRBV5-1; D gene: TRBD2; J gene: TRBJ2-1; clone size: few; CDR3 DNA: TGCGCCAGCAGCTTCCTAGCGGGGGGGCCCAATGAGCAGTTCTTC; CDR3 protein: CASSFLAGGPNEQFF
V gene: TRBV4-1; D gene: TRBD2; J gene: TRBJ2-1; clone size: .; CDR3 DNA: TGCGCCAGCAGCCAAGTGGGCAAAGGGGACCTAGCGGGAGGTAACTATGAGCAGTTCTTC; CDR3 protein: CASSQVGKGDLAGGNYEQFF
V gene: TRBV6-1; D gene: .; J gene: TRBJ1-5; clone size: few; CDR3 DNA: TGTGCCAGCAGTGAAGTTACAGGTGCGATTAATCAGCCCCAGCATTTT; CDR3 protein: CASSEVTGAINQPQHF
V gene: TRBV30; D gene: .; J gene: TRBJ1-1; clone size: .; CDR3 DNA: TGTGCCTGGAGTGTACGGCGGCAGTCCGGGCACGGGAACACTGAAGCTTTCTTT; CDR3 protein: CAWSVRRQSGHGNTEAFF
V gene: TRBV27; D gene: TRBD2; J gene: TRBJ2-7; clone size: .; CDR3 DNA: TGTGCCAGCAGTCGGAGCCCGAGAGCGGGACGAAACTTGGAGCAGTACTTC; CDR3 protein: CASSRSPRAGRNLEQYF
V gene: TRBV29-1; D gene: TRBD2; J gene: TRBJ2-3; clone size: .; CDR3 DNA: TGCAGCGTTAAACCGGGAGGGAGTAGGGTTACGCAGTATTTT; CDR3 protein: CSVKPGGSRVTQYF
V gene: TRBV13; D gene: TRBD1; J gene: TRBJ2-7; clone size: .; CDR3 DNA: TGTGCCAGCAGCTCAGGACAGGGGGCCTACGAGCAGTACTTC; CDR3 protein: CASSSGQGAYEQYF
V gene: TRBV10-3; D gene: .; J gene: TRBJ1-1; clone size: .; CDR3 DNA: TGTGCCATCAGTGATCAGCGGACCGAAGCTTTCTTT; CDR3 protein: CAISDQRTEAFF
V gene: TRBV30; D gene: .; J gene: TRBJ1-1; clone size: .; CDR3 DNA: TGTGCCTGGAGGGATCTAGGGAACACTGAAGCTTTCTTT; CDR3 protein: CAWRDLGNTEAFF
V gene: TRBV28; D gene: .; J gene: TRBJ1-1; clone size: .; CDR3 DNA: TGTGCCAGCAGTGGGGTCAGGGTAAGACCTGAAGCTTTCTTT; CDR3 protein: CASSGVRVRPEAFF
V gene: TRBV5-1; D gene: .; J gene: TRBJ2-1; clone size: once; CDR3 DNA: TGCGCCAGCAGCTTGGATTGCGGGGTATATTTATTATGGTCCTACAATGAGCAGTTCTTC; CDR3 protein: CASSLDCGVYLLWSYNEQFF
V gene: TRBV28; D gene: .; J gene: TRBJ2-7; clone size: .; CDR3 DNA: TGTGCCAGCAGTTTATCGATCCGTGGCGAGCAGTACTTC; CDR3 protein: CASSLSIRGEQYF
V gene: TRBV4-1; D gene: TRBD2; J gene: TRBJ2-1; clone size: .; CDR3 DNA: TGCGCCAGCAGTCCGGGACTAGCGGGAGGGGTCTCCTACAATGAGCAGTTCTTC; CDR3 protein: CASSPGLAGGVSYNEQFF
V gene: TRBV5-1; D gene: TRBD1; J gene: TRBJ1-6; clone size: .; CDR3 DNA: TGCGCCAGCAGCCCGGGGACAGGGAAAAATTCACCCCTCCACTTT; CDR3 protein: CASSPGTGKNSPLHF
V gene: TRBV2; D gene: TRBD2; J gene: TRBJ2-7; clone size: .; CDR3 DNA: TGTGCCAGCAGCCCCCGAAGAGGCGGGGGGGCCTACGAGCAGTACTTC; CDR3 protein: CASSPRRGGGAYEQYF
V gene: TRBV28; D gene: .; J gene: TRBJ2-1; clone size: .; CDR3 DNA: TGTGCCAGCAGTTTGTCTTTAGGGGAGGCCGGATACAATGAGCAGTTCTTC; CDR3 protein: CASSLSLGEAGYNEQFF
V gene: TRBV5-1; D gene: TRBD1; J gene: TRBJ2-2; clone size: .; CDR3 DNA: TGCGCCAGCAGCGAGACAAGGACAGGGGGCCCCGGGGAGCTGTTTTTT; CDR3 protein: CASSETRTGGPGELFF
V gene: TRBV2; D gene: .; J gene: TRBJ2-2; clone size: once; CDR3 DNA: TGTGCCAGCAGCAGGGAAGGAGACATAGTCACCGGGGAGCTGTTTTTT; CDR3 protein: CASSREGDIVTGELFF
V gene: TRBV9; D gene: .; J gene: TRBJ1-2; clone size: .; CDR3 DNA: TGTGCCAGCAGCCCATCCCCTCCAGGGGTGCCTAACTATGGCTACACCTTC; CDR3 protein: CASSPSPPGVPNYGYTF
V gene: TRBV9; D gene: TRBD2; J gene: TRBJ2-1; clone size: .; CDR3 DNA: TGTGCCAGCAGCGCGTTACTTGGAGCGGGAGGATCCTACAATGAGCAGTTCTTC; CDR3 protein: CASSALLGAGGSYNEQFF
V gene: TRBV18; D gene: TRBD1; J gene: TRBJ1-3; clone size: .; CDR3 DNA: TGTGCCAGCTCACCGAGGACAGGGGCCACGTCTGGAAACACCATATATTTT; CDR3 protein: CASSPRTGATSGNTIYF
V gene: TRBV19; D gene: .; J gene: TRBJ1-5; clone size: few; CDR3 DNA: TGTGCCAGTAGTCTCGGACGGTCCGTGAGCAATCAGCCCCAGCATTTT; CDR3 protein: CASSLGRSVSNQPQHF
V gene: TRBV11-2; D gene: TRBD2; J gene: TRBJ2-1; clone size: .; CDR3 DNA: TGTGCCAGCAGCTTCCGCTCCGGAAGCGGGAGAGGTAATGAGCAGTTCTTC; CDR3 protein: CASSFRSGSGRGNEQFF
V gene: TRBV5-1; D gene: .; J gene: TRBJ1-2; clone size: .; CDR3 DNA: TGCGCCAGCAGTGGGGGAGCAGATGGCTACACCTTC; CDR3 protein: CASSGGADGYTF
V gene: TRBV5-6; D gene: TRBD2; J gene: TRBJ2-5; clone size: .; CDR3 DNA: TGTGCCAGCAGCTACAGACTAGCGGGCCGGGAGACCCAGTACTTC; CDR3 protein: CASSYRLAGRETQYF
V gene: TRBV11-2; D gene: .; J gene: TRBJ1-1; clone size: .; CDR3 DNA: TGTGCCAGCAGCCCTAGGGGGTTAAACACTGAAGCTTTCTTT; CDR3 protein: CASSPRGLNTEAFF
V gene: TRBV6-6; D gene: TRBD1; J gene: TRBJ1-2; clone size: .; CDR3 DNA: TGTGCCAGCAGTTACTCGGCGACAGGGGGGCAGGATGGCTACACCTTC; CDR3 protein: CASSYSATGGQDGYTF
V gene: TRBV5-1; D gene: TRBD2; J gene: TRBJ2-7; clone size: once; CDR3 DNA: TGCGCCAGCAGTCAGGTAGCGGGAGGGCCGGGAGAGCAGTACTTC; CDR3 protein: CASSQVAGGPGEQYF
V gene: TRBV19; D gene: TRBD1; J gene: TRBJ2-1; clone size: .; CDR3 DNA: TGTGCCGCGGGACAGGGGGAATGGGATGAACAGTTCTTC; CDR3 protein: CAAGQGEWDEQFF
V gene: TRBV18; D gene: .; J gene: TRBJ2-1; clone size: .; CDR3 DNA: TGTGCCAGCTCACCCCTCGAGAGCTCCTACAATGAGCAGTTCTTC; CDR3 protein: CASSPLESSYNEQFF
V gene: TRBV9; D gene: .; J gene: TRBJ2-2; clone size: .; CDR3 DNA: TGTGCCAGCAGCGCCGTCCCCACCGGGGAGCTGTTTTTT; CDR3 protein: CASSAVPTGELFF
V gene: TRBV5-1; D gene: TRBD2; J gene: TRBJ2-1; clone size: .; CDR3 DNA: TGCGCCAGCAGGGACACTAGCGTCGGCCCGTGGGAGCAGTTCTTC; CDR3 protein: CASRDTSVGPWEQFF
V gene: TRBV30; D gene: .; J gene: TRBJ2-1; clone size: .; CDR3 DNA: TGTGCCTGGAGTGTACGGGGCGGGGGCCGTGGAGGCTACAATGAGCAGTTCTTC; CDR3 protein: CAWSVRGGGRGGYNEQFF
V gene: TRBV5-1; D gene: TRBD1; J gene: TRBJ2-7; clone size: once; CDR3 DNA: TGCGCCAGCAGCTTACAGGGGGCGGGCGACGAGCAGTACTTC; CDR3 protein: CASSLQGAGDEQYF
V gene: TRBV13; D gene: .; J gene: TRBJ2-1; clone size: few; CDR3 DNA: TGTGCCAGCAGCGCCCATCCTAGCAGGTATAACAATGAGCAGTTCTTC; CDR3 protein: CASSAHPSRYNNEQFF
V gene: TRBV6-5; D gene: .; J gene: TRBJ1-2; clone size: .; CDR3 DNA: TGTGCCAGCAGTCGGGTACTAGGTGTGGACTATGGCTACACCTTC; CDR3 protein: CASSRVLGVDYGYTF
V gene: TRBV7-3; D gene: .; J gene: TRBJ1-4; clone size: .; CDR3 DNA: TGTGCCAGCAGCTCCGGGACTGGGGAAAAACTGTTTTTT; CDR3 protein: CASSSGTGEKLFF
V gene: TRBV2; D gene: .; J gene: TRBJ1-2; clone size: .; CDR3 DNA: TGTGCCAGCAGCGTAGGATGGGGGAACTATGGCTACACCTTC; CDR3 protein: CASSVGWGNYGYTF
V gene: TRBV6-5; D gene: .; J gene: TRBJ1-5; clone size: .; CDR3 DNA: TGTGCCAGTTGCCGGGGTTTAAATCAGCCCCAGCATTTT; CDR3 protein: CASCRGLNQPQHF
V gene: TRBV5-5; D gene: .; J gene: TRBJ1-6; clone size: few; CDR3 DNA: TGTGCCAGCAGCACATTGGCGGAGTCCTATAATTCACCCCTCCACTTT; CDR3 protein: CASSTLAESYNSPLHF
V gene: TRBV10-3; D gene: .; J gene: TRBJ1-2; clone size: .; CDR3 DNA: TGTGCCATCAGTGAGGTCCCGGATCAGGGCTACACCTTC; CDR3 protein: CAISEVPDQGYTF
V gene: TRBV7-6; D gene: .; J gene: TRBJ2-7; clone size: .; CDR3 DNA: TGTGCCAGCAGCCGCTCAGAACAGACCACACCCAGGGAGCAGTACTTC; CDR3 protein: CASSRSEQTTPREQYF
V gene: TRBV4-1; D gene: .; J gene: TRBJ2-1; clone size: .; CDR3 DNA: TGCGCCAGCAGCGACGGGGCGACCAACTACAATGAGCAGTTCTTC; CDR3 protein: CASSDGATNYNEQFF
V gene: TRBV30; D gene: TRBD1; J gene: TRBJ1-1; clone size: .; CDR3 DNA: TGTGCCTGGAGTCCCTGGGACAGGGGGCTTGCTGAAGCTTTCTTT; CDR3 protein: CAWSPWDRGLAEAFF
V gene: TRBV18; D gene: TRBD1; J gene: TRBJ1-2; clone size: .; CDR3 DNA: TGTGCCAGCGCGTCCGACAGGGTCAGCTATGGCTACACCTTC; CDR3 protein: CASASDRVSYGYTF
V gene: TRBV5-1; D gene: TRBD1; J gene: TRBJ2-5; clone size: .; CDR3 DNA: TGCGCCAGCAGTTCAACCAGGGGGCGAGCAGAGACCCAGTACTTC; CDR3 protein: CASSSTRGRAETQYF
V gene: TRBV5-4; D gene: .; J gene: TRBJ2-1; clone size: .; CDR3 DNA: TGTGCCAGCACCTCGGAGGCAGCGGGCTACAATGAGCAGTTCTTC; CDR3 protein: CASTSEAAGYNEQFF
V gene: TRBV7-2; D gene: .; J gene: TRBJ1-1; clone size: medium-sized; CDR3 DNA: TGTGCCAGCAGCTTGGGGGCCATGAACACTGAAGCTTTCTTT; CDR3 protein: CASSLGAMNTEAFF
V gene: TRBV2; D gene: .; J gene: TRBJ1-5; clone size: .; CDR3 DNA: TGTGCCAGCACCCCCCGATCCCTATCGGGCCATCAGCCCCAGCATTTT; CDR3 protein: CASTPRSLSGHQPQHF
V gene: TRBV6-6; D gene: TRBD1; J gene: TRBJ1-4; clone size: .; CDR3 DNA: TGTGCCAGCCAGGGGGTAGAAGGTGAAAAACTGTTTTTT; CDR3 protein: CASQGVEGEKLFF
V gene: TRBV5-4; D gene: .; J gene: TRBJ2-5; clone size: once; CDR3 DNA: TGTGCCAGCAGCGCGAGGGGGTTAAGGGAGACCCAGTACTTC; CDR3 protein: CASSARGLRETQYF
V gene: TRBV9; D gene: .; J gene: TRBJ1-2; clone size: .; CDR3 DNA: TGTGCCAGCAGCCCGTCGACGGAACCCTATGGCTACACCTTC; CDR3 protein: CASSPSTEPYGYTF
V gene: TRBV6-5; D gene: .; J gene: TRBJ1-2; clone size: .; CDR3 DNA: TGTGCCAGCAGACCCTTGGGGGTAAACTATGGCTACACCTTC; CDR3 protein: CASRPLGVNYGYTF
V gene: TRBV6-5; D gene: .; J gene: TRBJ1-1; clone size: .; CDR3 DNA: TGTGCCAGCAGTTACTCAGGGGAGAACACTGAAGCTTTCTTT; CDR3 protein: CASSYSGENTEAFF